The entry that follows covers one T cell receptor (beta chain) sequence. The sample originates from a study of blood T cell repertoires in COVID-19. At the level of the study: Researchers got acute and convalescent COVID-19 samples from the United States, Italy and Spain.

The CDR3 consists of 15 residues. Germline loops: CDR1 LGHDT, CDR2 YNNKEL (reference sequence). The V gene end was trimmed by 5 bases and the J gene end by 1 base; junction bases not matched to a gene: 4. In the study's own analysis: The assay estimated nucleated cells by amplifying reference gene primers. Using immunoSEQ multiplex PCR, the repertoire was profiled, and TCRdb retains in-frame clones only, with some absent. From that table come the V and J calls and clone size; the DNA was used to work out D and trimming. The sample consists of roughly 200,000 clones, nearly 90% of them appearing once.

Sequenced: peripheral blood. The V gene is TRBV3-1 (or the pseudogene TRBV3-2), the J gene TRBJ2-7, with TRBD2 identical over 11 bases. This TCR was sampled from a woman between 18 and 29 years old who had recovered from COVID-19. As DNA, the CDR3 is TGTGCCAGCAGCGCTAGCGGGAGGAGATCCTACGAGCAGTACTTC. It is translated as CASSASGRRSYEQYF.